These 29 T cell receptor beta chains were all obtained from the same sample, sequenced in a study of shared clonotypes between healthy human individuals. Repertoires were generated with immunoSEQ multiplex PCR, while TCRdb's copy carries only in-frame clones and drops some. The profile shows some 600,000 clones, 95% to 96% of them singletons. The naive CD8 subset, CD45RO-negative cells positively selected for CCR7, excluded terminally differentiated effector memory CD45RA+ cells. The sequencing input was naive CD8+ T cells sorted from blood. These receptors came from a woman aged 25-40 years in good health.

The chain has TRBV13 and TRBJ2-5; TRBD2 aligns across 10 bases. The junction had 4 bases not matched to a gene; V was cut back by 4 bases and J by 5 bases. Germline CDR1 and CDR2: PRHDT and FYEKMQ (reference sequence). This CDR3 contains 14 residues. DNA for the CDR3: TGTGCCAGCAGCTCCCTAGCGGGAGACGAGACCCAGTACTTC. It yields the protein CASSSLAGDETQYF.

The chain is built from TRBV28 and TRBJ1-4; D unresolved. The CDR3 is 13 amino acids. Looked up from germline, CDR1 is MDHEN and CDR2 is SYDVKM. Between the trimmed V and J ends, which lost 3 bases and 7 bases, there was a span of 9 bases. This CDR3 is CASSFGRAEKLFF. CDR3 DNA: TGTGCCAGCAGTTTTGGGAGGGCTGAAAAACTGTTTTTT.

The V gene is TRBV5-8, the J gene TRBJ2-2, with 10 bases fitting TRBD2. The CDR3 runs to 17 residues. J was trimmed by 2 bases and V by 5 bases; bases with no gene match: 9. CDR1 and CDR2 (germline): SGHTS, YDEGEE. The CDR3 nucleotides read TGTGCCAGCAGTCCCCCTAGCGGGAGTAGTAACACCGGGGAGCTGTTTTTT. This gives the protein CASSPPSGSSNTGELFF. The full variable domain, with the rest looked up from reference TRBV5-8 and TRBJ2-2, is EAGVTQSPTHLIKTRGQQATLRCSPISGHTSVYWYQQALGLGLQFLLWYDEGEERNRGNFPPRFSGRQFPNYSSELNVNALELEDSALYLCASSPPSGSSNTGELFFGEGSRLTVL.

Written as DNA, the CDR3 is TGCGCCAGCAGCCAATATGTAGGAGGACTAGCGGAGACCCAGTACTTC. This gives the protein CASSQYVGGLAETQYF. The V and J genes are TRBV4-1 and TRBJ2-5, with TRBD2 matching 9 bases. There are 16 residues in the CDR3. CDR1 is MGHRA, CDR2 YSYEKL, per germline. The V segment lost 2 bases and the J segment 5 bases; nucleotides outside the gene matches: 9.

In DNA form, the CDR3 reads TGTGCCAGCAGACCCGGCGGGCATCAAGTCGAAGAGACCCAGTACTTC. This translates into CASRPGGHQVEETQYF. The chain combines TRBV28 with TRBJ2-5, with a possible D match to TRBD2 (5 bases). Trimming shortened V by 6 bases and J by 3 bases, and 20 bases separated the two germline ends. The CDR3 has 16 amino acids. Germline values: CDR1 MDHEN, CDR2 SYDVKM.

The gene calls are TRBV30 and TRBJ2-1, with TRBD2 as a possible D gene (5 bases). The CDR3 loop spans 13 amino acids. Trimming removed 1 base from V and 7 bases from J, with 11 bases in between. Germline V gives CDR1 GTSNPN, CDR2 SVGIG (reference sequence). CDR3 coding DNA: TGTGCCTGGAGTGCGGAACCGGGAAATGAGCAGTTCTTC. The encoded protein is CAWSAEPGNEQFF.

DNA of the CDR3: TGCGCCAGCAGCTTAGGACAGGGGAGAGGGTACGAGCAGTACTTC. This encodes CASSLGQGRGYEQYF. V is TRBV5-1 and J is TRBJ2-7; 9 bases match TRBD1. The CDR3 sequence is 15 residues long. CDR1 is SGHRS and CDR2 is YFSETQ in the germline V gene. With V trimmed by 2 bases and J by 4 bases, 7 bases remained unmatched.

This sequence joins TRBV28 and TRBJ2-2, with D possibly called TRBD1 or TRBD2 (6 bases each). This CDR3 is built from 17 residues. From germline, CDR1 is MDHEN and CDR2 SYDVKM. Trimming stripped 5 bases from V and 1 base from J, with 17 bases between. The chain's CDR3 is CASSPGGQGLNTGELFF. The CDR3 DNA is TGTGCCAGCAGTCCCGGGGGCCAGGGCTTGAACACCGGGGAGCTGTTTTTT.

The chain recombines TRBV7-8 with TRBJ2-1, with unresolved D. Trimming left V 2 bases short and J 4 bases short, with 15 bases between. The CDR3 runs to 16 residues. Germline V gives CDR1 SGHVS, CDR2 FQNEAQ. CDR3 in DNA: TGTGCCAGCAGCTTACCGGACGGATTGGGATACAATGAGCAGTTCTTC. Its translation: CASSLPDGLGYNEQFF.

V and J are TRBV5-1 and TRBJ1-2; 9 bases fit TRBD1. CDR3 size: 17 residues. V was pared by 3 bases and J by 2 bases, with 11 bases of the junction left unmatched. From germline, CDR1 is SGHRS and CDR2 YFSETQ. The CDR3 bases are TGCGCCAGCAGCTCTGGGACAGGGCGACCATACAACTATGGCTACACCTTC. It specifies CASSSGTGRPYNYGYTF.

The rearrangement uses TRBV11-2 and TRBJ1-1; maybe TRBD1 (6 bases). V lost 6 bases and J lost 6, with 17 bases in between. Germline CDR1 is SGHAT and CDR2 is FQNNGV. The CDR3 is 14 residues long. The CDR3 bases are TGTGCCAGCAGTTCGAGGACAGCGAGGCCTGAAGCTTTCTTT. Amino acids: CASSSRTARPEAFF.

Turning to this clone: This sample includes further DNA sequences coding for the same CDR3. J is TRBJ1-5 and V is TRBV9; D unresolved. From germline, CDR1 is SGDLS and CDR2 YYNGEE. The CDR3 loop spans 13 amino acids. The germline V and J ends were trimmed by 0 bases and 4 bases, with 5 bases remaining between them. CDR3 sequence: CASSVGQNQPQHF. In DNA, the CDR3 is TGTGCCAGCAGCGTAGGACAAAATCAGCCCCAGCATTTT. Full variable domain (rest looked up from reference TRBV9 and TRBJ1-5): DSGVTQTPKHLITATGQRVTLRCSPRSGDLSVYWYQQSLDQGLQFLIQYYNGEERAKGNILERFSAQQFPDLHSELNLSSLELGDSALYFCASSVGQNQPQHFGDGTRLSIL.

The sample holds one count of this clone. This chain joins TRBV27 and TRBJ2-3, with 15 bases matching TRBD2. The junction had 4 bases not matched to a gene; V was cut back by 6 bases and J by 6 bases. In germline, CDR1 is MNHEY, CDR2 SMNVEV (reference sequence). CDR3 length: 15 amino acids. The CDR3 reads CASSAGTSGRDTQYF. In nucleotides, the CDR3 is TGTGCCAGCAGCGCTGGGACTAGCGGGAGGGATACGCAGTATTTT.

The genes are TRBV7-6 and TRBJ1-4; D is unclear. Germline loops: CDR1 SGHVS, CDR2 FNYEAQ. V was trimmed by 1 base and J by 5 bases, leaving 11 bases between them. The CDR3 spans 15 residues. The CDR3 reads CASSLGPNSNEKLFF. DNA for the CDR3: TGTGCCAGCAGCTTAGGCCCTAATTCAAATGAAAAACTGTTTTTT.

This chain uses TRBV27 with TRBJ2-1, with D perhaps given as TRBD1 or TRBD2 (5 bases each). Between the trimmed V and J ends, which lost 5 bases and 2 bases, there was a span of 13 bases. The germline CDR1 and CDR2 sequences are MNHEY and SMNVEV (reference sequence). The CDR3 runs 15 residues. CDR3 sequence reads: CASSPGAGTYNEQFF. The DNA for the CDR3 is TGTGCCAGCAGTCCCGGGGCTGGGACCTACAATGAGCAGTTCTTC.

The genes are TRBV4-2 and TRBJ2-2; D possibly corresponds to TRBD1 (8 bases). The CDR3 runs to 17 residues. CDR1 is LGHNA and CDR2 is YNFKEQ in the germline V gene. V lost 0 bases and J 4 bases, leaving 15 bases between the germline ends. The CDR3 DNA reads TGTGCCAGCAGCCAAGATAGTACAGGGGGGGCCACCGGGGAGCTGTTTTTT. It is translated as CASSQDSTGGATGELFF.

V usage is TRBV30 and J usage is TRBJ2-7; D not resolved. The CDR3 is 11 amino acids. V lost 4 bases, J lost 2 bases, and 6 bases lay in between. Germline CDR1 and CDR2: GTSNPN and SVGIG (reference sequence). CDR3 in amino acids: CAWTNTYEQYF. The CDR3 DNA is TGTGCCTGGACAAATACCTACGAGCAGTACTTC. The variable domain in full, completed from reference TRBV30 and TRBJ2-7, reads SQTIHQWPATLVQPVGSPLSLECTVEGTSNPNLYWYRQAAGRGLQLLFYSVGIGQISSEVPQNLSASRPQDRQFILSSKKLLLSDSGFYLCAWTNTYEQYFGPGTRLTVT.

The chain has TRBV5-1 and TRBJ2-7; the match to TRBD1 covers 7 bases. Germline CDR1 and CDR2: SGHRS and YFSETQ. V lost 4 bases, J lost 0 bases, and 4 bases stayed unmatched. The CDR3 loop spans 14 amino acids. The CDR3 loop reads CASSRDSTSYEQYF. In nucleotides, the CDR3 is TGCGCCAGCAGCAGGGACAGTACCTCCTACGAGCAGTACTTC. Looking up the rest from reference TRBV5-1 and TRBJ2-7 gives the full variable domain: KAGVTQTPRYLIKTRGQQVTLSCSPISGHRSVSWYQQTPGQGLQFLFEYFSETQRNKGNFPGRFSGRQFSNSRSEMNVSTLELGDSALYLCASSRDSTSYEQYFGPGTRLTVT.

This sequence joins TRBV28 and TRBJ2-1, with 9 bases matching TRBD2. The V gene end was trimmed by 5 bases and the J gene end by 9 bases; junction bases not matched to a gene: 5. CDR3 length equals 13 residues. Per the germline V gene, CDR1 is MDHEN and CDR2 is SYDVKM. CDR3 residues: CASSAGGPPEQFF. As DNA, the CDR3 is TGTGCCAGCAGTGCGGGAGGGCCCCCTGAGCAGTTCTTC.

The chain uses TRBV15 and TRBJ2-2; weak D call: TRBD2 (6 bases). Germline lookup yields CDR1 LNHNV and CDR2 YYDKDF (reference sequence). The V gene lost 6 bases and the J gene lost 1 base, with 18 bases spanning the gap. The CDR3 has 17 residues. CDR3 DNA sequence: TGTGCCACCAGTCTTACGGTAGCGGAGAAGAACACCGGGGAGCTGTTTTTT. Its protein is CATSLTVAEKNTGELFF.

The rearrangement joins TRBV7-6 to TRBJ1-1, with D perhaps matching TRBD1 (5 bases). This CDR3 is built from 14 residues. The germline V gene encodes CDR1 SGHVS and CDR2 FNYEAQ. V lost 6 bases and J 6 bases, leaving 17 bases between the germline ends. The CDR3 bases are TGTGCCAGCAGTCCGAGGGGAGGCGACGCTGAAGCTTTCTTT. Encoded protein: CASSPRGGDAEAFF.

V gene TRBV30 combines with J gene TRBJ1-5, with a tentative D call TRBD1 (6 bases). This CDR3 is 13 amino acids long. Germline lookup yields CDR1 GTSNPN and CDR2 SVGIG (reference sequence). V lost 4 bases to trimming and J lost 3 bases, with 10 bases between them. CDR3 region: CAWTQGTNQPQHF. CDR3 nucleotide sequence: TGTGCCTGGACACAGGGTACCAATCAGCCCCAGCATTTT.

The V gene is TRBV19, the J gene TRBJ2-5; perhaps D is TRBD1 or TRBD2 (5 bases each). Per germline, CDR1 LNHDA and CDR2 SQIVND (reference sequence). The CDR3 loop spans 17 amino acids. Trimming left V 0 bases short and J 0 bases short, with 14 bases between. Here the CDR3 reads CASSIDMLRGYQETQYF. CDR3 DNA: TGTGCCAGTAGTATAGACATGCTCCGGGGCTACCAAGAGACCCAGTACTTC.

The chain carries TRBV28 and TRBJ1-1; 9 nucleotides line up with TRBD1. Germline V gives CDR1 MDHEN, CDR2 SYDVKM. V trimming: 3 bases; J trimming: 0 bases; junction bases outside the gene matches: 5. The CDR3 is 16 amino acids. The CDR3 region is CASSFTGTGMNTEAFF. The CDR3 nucleotides read TGTGCCAGCAGTTTCACCGGGACAGGGATGAACACTGAAGCTTTCTTT.

The chain carries TRBV9 and TRBJ2-1; 7 positions match TRBD1. The germline V gene has CDR1 SGDLS and CDR2 YYNGEE. V gave up 4 bases and J gave up 2 bases; unmatched junction bases: 3. The length of the CDR3 is 14 residues. The CDR3 spells CASSPGQTYNEQFF. The CDR3 coding sequence is TGTGCCAGCAGCCCGGGACAGACCTACAATGAGCAGTTCTTC. The whole variable domain, remainder taken from reference TRBV9 and TRBJ2-1, is DSGVTQTPKHLITATGQRVTLRCSPRSGDLSVYWYQQSLDQGLQFLIQYYNGEERAKGNILERFSAQQFPDLHSELNLSSLELGDSALYFCASSPGQTYNEQFFGPGTRLTVL.

The V gene is TRBV15, the J gene TRBJ1-5, with 10 bases aligning to TRBD1. The V gene's germline CDR1 is LNHNV and CDR2 YYDKDF (reference sequence). Trimming took 3 bases from V and 3 from J; bases not matched to a gene: 5. The CDR3 contains 16 residues. CDR3 sequence reads: CATSSRQGAFNQPQHF. The CDR3 DNA is TGTGCCACCAGCAGTAGACAGGGGGCTTTCAATCAGCCCCAGCATTTT.

Only one count was recorded for this clone. The genes are TRBV30 and TRBJ1-6; no reliable D call. V lost 5 bases to trimming and J lost 2 bases, with 10 bases between them. Germline CDR1 is GTSNPN and CDR2 is SVGIG (reference sequence). This CDR3 is built from 14 residues. The DNA of the CDR3 is TGTGCCTGGCGGCTTCGGCCCTATAATTCACCCCTCCACTTT. It specifies CAWRLRPYNSPLHF.

The chain links TRBV4-1 to TRBJ1-5, with D possibly TRBD1 on 5 matching bases. The CDR3 loop spans 16 amino acids. V gave up 1 base and J gave up 0 bases, with 10 bases separating them. CDR1 and CDR2 from the germline V gene are MGHRA and YSYEKL. CDR3: CASSQGKGYSNQPQHF. CDR3 bases: TGCGCCAGCAGCCAAGGAAAGGGGTATAGCAATCAGCCCCAGCATTTT.

This rearrangement joins TRBV19 to TRBJ2-1; TRBD2 aligns across 8 bases. Unmatched junction bases numbered 14, after V lost 6 bases and J lost 7 bases. Looked up from germline, CDR1 is LNHDA and CDR2 is SQIVND (reference sequence). This CDR3 is 16 amino acids long. CDR3 amino acids: CASSFSLAGFRNEQFF. The CDR3 DNA follows: TGTGCCAGTAGCTTTTCTCTAGCGGGCTTTCGGAATGAGCAGTTCTTC. The full variable domain, rest sourced from reference TRBV19 and TRBJ2-1, is DGGITQSPKYLFRKEGQNVTLSCEQNLNHDAMYWYRQDPGQGLRLIYYSQIVNDFQKGDIAEGYSVSREKKESFPLTVTSAQKNPTAFYLCASSFSLAGFRNEQFFGPGTRLTVL.